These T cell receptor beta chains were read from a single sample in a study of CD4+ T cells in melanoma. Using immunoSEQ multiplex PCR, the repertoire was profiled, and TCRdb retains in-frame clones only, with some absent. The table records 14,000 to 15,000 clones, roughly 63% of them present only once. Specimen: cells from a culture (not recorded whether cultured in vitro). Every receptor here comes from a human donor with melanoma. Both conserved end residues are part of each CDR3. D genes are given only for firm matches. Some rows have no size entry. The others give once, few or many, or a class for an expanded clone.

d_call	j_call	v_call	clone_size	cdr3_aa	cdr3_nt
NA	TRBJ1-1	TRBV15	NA	CATSRDRLNTEAFF	TGTGCCACCAGCAGAGATCGGTTGAACACTGAAGCTTTCTTT
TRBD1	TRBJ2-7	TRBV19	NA	CASSVDRVSYEQYF	TGTGCCAGTAGCGTGGACAGGGTCTCCTACGAGCAGTACTTC
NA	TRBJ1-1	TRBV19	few	CASSKARMNTEAFF	TGTGCCAGTAGTAAGGCAAGAATGAACACTGAAGCTTTCTTT
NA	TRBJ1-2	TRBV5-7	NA	CASSLDMGHGYTF	TGTGCCAGCAGCTTGGATATGGGGCATGGCTACACCTTC
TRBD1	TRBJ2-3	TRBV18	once	CASSRTGQGAGADTQYF	TGTGCCAGCTCACGCACGGGACAGGGGGCCGGGGCCGATACGCAGTATTTT
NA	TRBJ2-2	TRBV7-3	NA	CASSAVGETGELFF	TGTGCCAGCAGCGCAGTAGGGGAAACCGGGGAGCTGTTTTTT
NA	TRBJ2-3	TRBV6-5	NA	CASSYQGGTGTDTQYF	TGTGCCAGCAGTTACCAAGGGGGAACCGGCACAGATACGCAGTATTTT
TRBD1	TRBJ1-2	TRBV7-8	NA	CASSLLGDREDLDGYTF	TGTGCCAGCAGCTTACTCGGTGACAGGGAGGACCTCGATGGCTACACCTTC
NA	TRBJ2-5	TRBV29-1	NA	CSASGGAIKTQYF	TGCAGCGCCAGTGGGGGGGCGATAAAGACCCAGTACTTC
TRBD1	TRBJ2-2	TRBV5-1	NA	CASSPTGSRPVGELFF	TGCGCCAGCAGCCCGACAGGGTCGAGACCGGTCGGGGAGCTGTTTTTT
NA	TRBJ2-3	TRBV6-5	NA	CASSYQGSIGTDTQYF	TGTGCCAGCAGTTATCAGGGAAGTATAGGCACAGATACGCAGTATTTT
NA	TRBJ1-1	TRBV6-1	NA	CASRRGGAYTEAFF	TGTGCCAGCAGACGCGGGGGCGCATACACTGAAGCTTTCTTT
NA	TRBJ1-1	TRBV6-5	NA	CASSYSWRSMNTEAFF	TGTGCCAGCAGTTACTCCTGGCGTTCCATGAACACTGAAGCTTTCTTT
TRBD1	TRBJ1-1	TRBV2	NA	CASSGFQGAAEAFF	TGTGCCAGCAGTGGATTTCAGGGGGCGGCTGAAGCTTTCTTT
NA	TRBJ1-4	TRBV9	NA	CASSRDGEKLFF	TGTGCCAGCAGTCGGGACGGGGAAAAACTGTTTTTT
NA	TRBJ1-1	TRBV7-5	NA	CARSLRGTGRNTEAFF	TGTGCCAGAAGCTTGAGGGGGACAGGGAGGAACACTGAAGCTTTCTTT
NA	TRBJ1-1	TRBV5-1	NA	CASSLSYGSEAFF	TGCGCCAGCAGCTTGAGTTACGGGTCTGAAGCTTTCTTT
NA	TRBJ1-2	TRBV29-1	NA	CSAGGGRSTENGYTF	TGCAGCGCTGGGGGGGGGCGGTCGACTGAGAATGGCTACACCTTC